The 16 T cell receptor beta chains listed next were all sequenced from one sample in a study of OX40 agonist ivuxolimab in advanced cancers. TCRdb keeps only in-frame clones here, not all; method: immunoSEQ multiplex PCR. The sample lists some 100,000 clones; 80% to 90% were seen once. The sample was CD4+ or CD8+ T cells sorted from blood, taken in a trial of the OX40 agonist ivuxolimab. The receptors derive from an adult with an advanced solid tumor such as melanoma, head and neck, liver or kidney cancer.

V and J are TRBV5-4 and TRBJ2-5; D possibly corresponds to TRBD2 (6 bases). The germline CDR1 and CDR2 sequences are SGHNT and YYREEE (reference sequence). CDR3 length equals 16 residues. With 4 bases removed from V and 1 base from J, the gap between germline ends came to 17 bases. The CDR3 reads CASSPGGGRGQETQYF. CDR3 sequence (DNA): TGTGCCAGCAGCCCGGGTGGGGGGAGAGGCCAAGAGACCCAGTACTTC.

The J gene is TRBJ1-2, the V gene TRBV6-5; D is undetermined. V lost 10 bases and J lost 3, with 21 bases in between. CDR3 length: 15 residues. Germline CDR1 is MNHEY and CDR2 is SVGAGI. This chain's CDR3 is CATLPTRGRYYGYTF. As DNA, the CDR3 is TGTGCCACCCTCCCGACTCGGGGAAGGTACTATGGCTACACCTTC.

The chain employs TRBV7-2 and TRBJ2-1; D perhaps matches TRBD1 (5 bases). Germline CDR1 reads SGHTA; CDR2 reads FQGNSA. V was shortened by 1 base and J by 9 bases, with 13 bases between the two germline ends. This CDR3 comprises 14 residues. The CDR3 sequence is CASSLGVQGGEQFF. The CDR3 DNA sequence: TGTGCCAGCAGCTTAGGGGTGCAGGGCGGTGAGCAGTTCTTC.

The J gene is TRBJ1-1, the V gene TRBV2, with a possible D match to TRBD1 (6 bases). This CDR3 has 12 amino acids. Germline V lookup: CDR1 SNHLY, CDR2 FYNNEI. V was cut by 3 bases and J by 10 bases, with 12 bases left in between. CDR3 sequence (DNA): TGTGCCAGCAGTGAGGTCCCAGGGGCAGCTTTCTTT. As protein: CASSEVPGAAFF.

This clone was detected a few times. The chain links TRBV29-1 to TRBJ2-3; 8 bases are shared with TRBD1. The V gene's germline CDR1 is SQVTM and CDR2 ANQGSEA. The CDR3 totals 11 residues. CDR3: CMGQVYDTQYF. CDR3 sequence (DNA): TGCATGGGACAGGTCTACGATACGCAGTATTTT.

The chain uses TRBV7-2 and TRBJ2-5; D is unclear. Trimming pared 4 bases from V and 3 bases from J, leaving 9 bases between. The CDR3 runs to 13 residues. Germline CDR1 SGHTA, CDR2 FQGNSA. CDR3 coding DNA: TGTGCCAGCAGCTGGGCGGCCGAAGAGACCCAGTACTTC. Its protein product is CASSWAAEETQYF.

The chain carries TRBV7-2 and TRBJ1-5; TRBD1 matches at 8 bases. This CDR3 is built from 13 residues. Germline lookup yields CDR1 SGHTA and CDR2 FQGNSA. V was clipped by 4 bases and J by 7 bases; unmatched bases: 3. The CDR3 spells CASSYDRGQPQHF. The CDR3 nucleotides read TGTGCCAGCAGCTACGACAGGGGCCAGCCCCAGCATTTT.

This CDR3 is CASSEMAVSSYEQYV. The CDR3, as DNA: TGTGCCAGCAGTGAAATGGCTGTTAGCTCCTACGAGCAGTACGTC. This sequence joins TRBV2 and TRBJ2-7; D remains unclear. With 2 bases removed from V and 0 bases from J, the gap between germline ends came to 11 bases. The CDR3 covers 15 residues. Germline CDR1 is SNHLY and CDR2 is FYNNEI.

The chain links TRBV7-3 to TRBJ2-1; D may correspond to TRBD1 or TRBD2 (6 bases each). CDR3 length: 15 amino acids. Germline assignment: CDR1 SGHTA and CDR2 FQGTGA. Trimming removed 5 bases at V and 0 bases at J, with 11 bases between. CDR3 sequence reads: CASSLRGLSYNEQFF. Here the CDR3 DNA reads TGTGCCAGCAGCCTCAGGGGACTCTCCTACAATGAGCAGTTCTTC.

In DNA form, the CDR3 reads TGTGCCTGGAGCCCCCGACGGGGGTACACTGAAGCTTTCTTT. It codes for CAWSPRRGYTEAFF. The V gene is TRBV30, the J gene TRBJ1-1; the D gene is possibly TRBD1 (5 bases). Trimming took 3 bases from V and 3 from J, leaving 14 bases between them. The germline gives CDR1 GTSNPN, CDR2 SVGIG (reference sequence). The length of the CDR3 is 14 residues.

The J gene is TRBJ1-1, the V gene TRBV6-5; no clear D. This CDR3 comprises 13 residues. Trimming left V 2 bases short and J 1 base short, with 5 bases between. Germline CDR1 is MNHEY and CDR2 is SVGAGI. The CDR3 sequence is CASSYGRNTEAFF. CDR3 nucleotide sequence: TGTGCCAGCAGTTACGGCAGGAACACTGAAGCTTTCTTT.

The chain links TRBV2 to TRBJ2-5, with TRBD2 matching over 9 bases. The trim removed 0 bases at V and 5 bases at J, leaving 10 bases unmatched. The CDR3 contains 17 residues. The germline gives CDR1 SNHLY, CDR2 FYNNEI. For the CDR3, the DNA is TGTGCCAGCAGTGAAGCTTTAGGCGGGGGGGCTGGGGAGACCCAGTACTTC. This codes for CASSEALGGGAGETQYF. The variable domain in full, completed from reference TRBV2 and TRBJ2-5, reads EPEVTQTPSHQVTQMGQEVILRCVPISNHLYFYWYRQILGQKVEFLVSFYNNEISEKSEIFDDQFSVERPDGSNFTLKIRSTKLEDSAMYFCASSEALGGGAGETQYFGPGTRLLVL.

The V call is TRBV6-1, the J call TRBJ1-2; D is ambiguous. The ends were cut back, 1 base at V and 7 bases at J, with 7 bases in the middle. Germline-derived CDR1 and CDR2 are MNHNS and SASEGT. This CDR3 region has 12 residues. CDR3 DNA: TGTGCCAGCAGTGAAGGGGTAGGTGGCTACACCTTC. Amino acids: CASSEGVGGYTF.

Here the CDR3 reads CASSEGQTDTQYF. CDR3 nucleotides: TGTGCCAGCAGTGAAGGACAGACAGATACGCAGTATTTT. The rearrangement uses TRBV2 and TRBJ2-3; a weak D match, TRBD1 (5 bases). The CDR3 totals 13 residues. The V and J ends lost 1 base and 3 bases respectively, with 5 bases between them. CDR1 is SNHLY and CDR2 is FYNNEI in the germline V gene. The full variable domain, with the rest looked up from reference TRBV2 and TRBJ2-3, is EPEVTQTPSHQVTQMGQEVILRCVPISNHLYFYWYRQILGQKVEFLVSFYNNEISEKSEIFDDQFSVERPDGSNFTLKIRSTKLEDSAMYFCASSEGQTDTQYFGPGTRLTVL.

The J gene is TRBJ1-5, the V gene TRBV5-4; D perhaps matches TRBD1 (5 bases). The CDR3 extends over 16 amino acids. Per germline, CDR1 SGHNT and CDR2 YYREEE (reference sequence). Trimming pared 2 bases from V and 1 base from J, leaving 13 bases between. This chain's CDR3 is CASSLGGGSSNQPQHF. The CDR3 nucleotides are TGTGCCAGCAGCTTAGGTGGGGGGTCGAGCAATCAGCCCCAGCATTTT.

This clone was seen a single time. V is TRBV10-3 and J is TRBJ1-1; a weak D match, TRBD1 (5 bases). Germline V gene sequence: CDR1 ENHRY, CDR2 SYGVKD. Deletions cut 6 bases from V and 1 base from J, with 9 bases between. CDR3 length: 13 amino acids. The CDR3 region has the DNA TGTGCCATCAGGCGGGACGGGAACACTGAAGCTTTCTTT. It is translated as CAIRRDGNTEAFF.